What follows is one T cell receptor beta chain and its context. The germline CDR1 and CDR2 sequences are MNHNS and SASEGT. V lost 7 bases to trimming and J lost 5 bases; unmatched junction nucleotides: 11. This CDR3 is 15 amino acids long. This sample is part of a study of T cell changes during pregnancy in multiple sclerosis. TCRdb's copy holds only in-frame clones and misses some; the assay was immunoSEQ multiplex PCR. The profile shows about 38,000 clones, about 91% of them singletons. The gene calls are TRBV6-1 and TRBJ2-3; 8 nucleotides match TRBD1. The sequence derives from a female donor with multiple sclerosis, enrolled in a pregnancy study. Sample: CD8+ T cells from peripheral blood mononuclear cells, taken after pregnancy. CDR3 nucleotide sequence: TGTGCCAGCACCCTGACAGGGGTCTTAGGAGATACGCAGTATTTT. Amino acid sequence: CASTLTGVLGDTQYF.